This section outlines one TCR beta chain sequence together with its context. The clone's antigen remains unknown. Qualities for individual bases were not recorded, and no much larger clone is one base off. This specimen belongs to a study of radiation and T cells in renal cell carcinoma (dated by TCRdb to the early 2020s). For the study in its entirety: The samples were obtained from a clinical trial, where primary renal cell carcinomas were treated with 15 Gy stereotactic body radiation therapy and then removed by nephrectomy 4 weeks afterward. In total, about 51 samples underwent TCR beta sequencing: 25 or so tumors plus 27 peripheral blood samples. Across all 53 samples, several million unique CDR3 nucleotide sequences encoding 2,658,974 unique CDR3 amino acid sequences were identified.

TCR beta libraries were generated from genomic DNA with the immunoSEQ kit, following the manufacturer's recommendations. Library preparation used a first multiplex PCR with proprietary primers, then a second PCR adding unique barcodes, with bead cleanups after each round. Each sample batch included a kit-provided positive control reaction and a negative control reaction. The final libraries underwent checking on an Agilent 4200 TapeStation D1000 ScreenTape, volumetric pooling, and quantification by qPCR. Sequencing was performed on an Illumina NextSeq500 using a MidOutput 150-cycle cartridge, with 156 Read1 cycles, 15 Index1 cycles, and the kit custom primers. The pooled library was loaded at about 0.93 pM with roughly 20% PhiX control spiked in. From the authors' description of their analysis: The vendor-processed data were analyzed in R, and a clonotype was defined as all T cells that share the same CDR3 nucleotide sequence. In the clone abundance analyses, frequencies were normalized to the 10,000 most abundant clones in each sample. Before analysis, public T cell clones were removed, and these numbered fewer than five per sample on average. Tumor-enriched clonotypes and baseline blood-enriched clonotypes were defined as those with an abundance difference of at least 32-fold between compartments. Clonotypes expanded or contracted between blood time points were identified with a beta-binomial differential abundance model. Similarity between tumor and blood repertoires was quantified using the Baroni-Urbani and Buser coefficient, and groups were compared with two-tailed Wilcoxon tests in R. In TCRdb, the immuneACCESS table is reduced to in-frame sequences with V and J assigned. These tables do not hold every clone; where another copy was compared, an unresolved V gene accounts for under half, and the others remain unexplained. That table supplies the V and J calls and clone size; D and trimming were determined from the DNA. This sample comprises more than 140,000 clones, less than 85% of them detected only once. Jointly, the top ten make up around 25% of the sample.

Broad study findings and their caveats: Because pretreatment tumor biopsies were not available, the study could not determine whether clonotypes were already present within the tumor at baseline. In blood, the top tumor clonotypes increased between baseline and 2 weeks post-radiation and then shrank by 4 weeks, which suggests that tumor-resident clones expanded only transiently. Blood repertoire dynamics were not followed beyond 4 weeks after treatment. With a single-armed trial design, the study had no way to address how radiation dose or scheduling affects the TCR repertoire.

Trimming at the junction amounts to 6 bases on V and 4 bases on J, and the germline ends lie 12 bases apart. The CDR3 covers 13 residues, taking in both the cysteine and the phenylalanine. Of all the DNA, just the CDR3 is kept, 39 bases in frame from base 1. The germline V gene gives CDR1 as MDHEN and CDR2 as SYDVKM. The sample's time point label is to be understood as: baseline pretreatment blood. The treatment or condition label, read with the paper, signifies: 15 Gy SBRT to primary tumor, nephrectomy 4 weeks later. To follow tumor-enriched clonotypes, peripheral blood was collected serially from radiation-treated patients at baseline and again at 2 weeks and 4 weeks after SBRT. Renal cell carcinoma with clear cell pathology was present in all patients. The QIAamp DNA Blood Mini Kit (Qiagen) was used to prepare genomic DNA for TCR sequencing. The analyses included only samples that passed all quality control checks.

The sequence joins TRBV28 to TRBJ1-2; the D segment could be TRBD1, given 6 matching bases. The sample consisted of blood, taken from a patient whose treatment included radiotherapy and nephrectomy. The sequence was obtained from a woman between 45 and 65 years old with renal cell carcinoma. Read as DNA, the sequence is TGTGCCAGCAGCCTCGGACAGCTCTATGGCTACACCTTC. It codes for CASSLGQLYGYTF.